This T cell receptor beta chain was obtained from a study of graft-versus-host responses after intestinal transplantation. General study findings and limits: Circulating GvH clone levels at their peak were associated with HvG declines (early post-transplant).

Libraries were prepared by immunoSEQ multiplex PCR; TCRdb keeps only in-frame clonotypes and omits some of them. The table shows 70,000 to 100,000 clones, with about 89% occurring only once. Turning to this clone: Its antigen is currently unknown.

The J segment lost 3 bases and the V segment lost 3 bases, leaving 6 bases of the junction unmatched. This CDR3 comprises 15 residues. In germline, CDR1 is MDHEN, CDR2 SYDVKM. The chain is built from TRBV28 and TRBJ2-7, with 9 bases that match TRBD2. Sequencing used unstimulated CD4+ T cells sorted from spleen or lymph node cells, obtained before intestinal transplant. The sequence derives from a human donor who received an intestinal transplant. CDR3: CASSLLAGGIYEQYF. The DNA for the CDR3 is TGTGCCAGCAGTTTGTTGGCGGGAGGGATCTACGAGCAGTACTTC.